The 10 T cell receptor beta chains below come from one sample, sequenced in a study of OX40 agonist ivuxolimab in advanced cancers. The table came from immunoSEQ multiplex PCR; TCRdb's copy has only in-frame clones and leaves some out. The sample shows 30,000 to 40,000 clones, more than 75% of them seen only once. Sequencing was performed on CD4+ or CD8+ T cells sorted from blood, taken in a trial of the OX40 agonist ivuxolimab. The receptors stem from an adult with an advanced solid tumor such as melanoma, head and neck, liver or kidney cancer.

J is TRBJ1-5 and V is TRBV5-1, with a possible D match to TRBD1 (5 bases). CDR1 is SGHRS, CDR2 YFSETQ, per germline. Between the trimmed V and J ends, which lost 4 bases and 6 bases, there was a span of 11 bases. The CDR3 has 13 residues. In DNA, the CDR3 is TGCGCCAGCAGCGAGGGGCCCGGTCAGCCCCAGCATTTT. Protein product: CASSEGPGQPQHF. Together with reference TRBV5-1 and TRBJ1-5, the CDR3 gives the full variable domain: KAGVTQTPRYLIKTRGQQVTLSCSPISGHRSVSWYQQTPGQGLQFLFEYFSETQRNKGNFPGRFSGRQFSNSRSEMNVSTLELGDSALYLCASSEGPGQPQHFGDGTRLSIL.

The chain carries TRBV5-1 and TRBJ2-7, with unresolved D. Deletions cut 0 bases from V and 3 bases from J, with 7 bases between. In germline, CDR1 is SGHRS, CDR2 YFSETQ. The CDR3 spans 13 residues. The CDR3 loop reads CASSLERGYEQYF. The CDR3 nucleotides are TGCGCCAGCAGCTTGGAACGCGGCTACGAGCAGTACTTC. The entire variable domain, with the rest obtained from reference TRBV5-1 and TRBJ2-7, is as follows: KAGVTQTPRYLIKTRGQQVTLSCSPISGHRSVSWYQQTPGQGLQFLFEYFSETQRNKGNFPGRFSGRQFSNSRSEMNVSTLELGDSALYLCASSLERGYEQYFGPGTRLTVT.

The rearrangement joins TRBV19 to TRBJ1-1, with a weak D call TRBD1 (6 bases). The length of the CDR3 is 14 residues. CDR1 is LNHDA, CDR2 SQIVND, per germline (reference sequence). V dropped 7 bases and J dropped 1 base, with 13 bases sitting between them. CDR3 region: CASKLQGANTEAFF. CDR3 in DNA: TGTGCCAGTAAGCTACAGGGAGCGAACACTGAAGCTTTCTTT. The variable domain in full, completed from reference TRBV19 and TRBJ1-1, reads DGGITQSPKYLFRKEGQNVTLSCEQNLNHDAMYWYRQDPGQGLRLIYYSQIVNDFQKGDIAEGYSVSREKKESFPLTVTSAQKNPTAFYLCASKLQGANTEAFFGQGTRLTVV.

The J gene is TRBJ2-2, the V gene TRBV2; D is unresolved. Germline V gives CDR1 SNHLY, CDR2 FYNNEI. There are 12 residues in the CDR3. Trimming stripped 7 bases from V and 3 bases from J, with 6 bases between. The CDR3 DNA follows: TGTGCCAGCAAGATACACACCGGGGAGCTGTTTTTT. Its protein product is CASKIHTGELFF. Full variable domain (rest looked up from reference TRBV2 and TRBJ2-2): EPEVTQTPSHQVTQMGQEVILRCVPISNHLYFYWYRQILGQKVEFLVSFYNNEISEKSEIFDDQFSVERPDGSNFTLKIRSTKLEDSAMYFCASKIHTGELFFGEGSRLTVL.

This sequence joins TRBV6-5 and TRBJ1-3; D is possibly TRBD1 (5 bases). Trimming removed 7 bases at V and 9 bases at J, with 19 bases between. The CDR3 totals 14 residues. The germline V gene has CDR1 MNHEY and CDR2 SVGAGI. The CDR3 DNA follows: TGTGCCAGCAATTCGGGGAGGGGACTTGGCACCATATATTTT. It encodes CASNSGRGLGTIYF.

The gene calls are TRBV10-3 and TRBJ1-1; perhaps TRBD1 as D (5 bases). V shed 4 bases and J shed 8 bases, with 23 bases lying between them. Germline values: CDR1 ENHRY, CDR2 SYGVKD. The CDR3 is 16 amino acids. The CDR3 here is CAISVFPGRSEIEAFF. As DNA, the CDR3 is TGTGCCATCAGTGTATTCCCGGGACGATCGGAAATCGAAGCTTTCTTT.

The chain uses TRBV19 and TRBJ1-2; D is uncertain. Germline V gene sequence: CDR1 LNHDA, CDR2 SQIVND (reference sequence). The CDR3 runs to 12 residues. V lost 5 bases to trimming and J lost 5 bases, with 9 bases between them. The CDR3 sequence: CASSPGLYGYTF. Here the CDR3 DNA reads TGTGCCAGTAGTCCTGGACTTTATGGCTACACCTTC.

The chain uses TRBV5-5 and TRBJ1-6; no clear D gene. V was trimmed by 4 bases and J by 9 bases, leaving 11 bases between them. The germline CDR1 and CDR2 sequences are SGHKS and YYEKEE (reference sequence). CDR3 length: 13 residues. The CDR3 sequence is CASSLDSISPLHF. The DNA for the CDR3 is TGTGCCAGCAGCCTGGACTCGATTTCACCCCTCCACTTT.

This clone was recorded only once. The rearrangement uses TRBV5-1 and TRBJ2-3; TRBD2 matches 8 bases. Germline CDR1 and CDR2: SGHRS and YFSETQ. V lost 3 bases to trimming and J lost 3 bases; unmatched junction nucleotides: 3. The length of the CDR3 is 14 residues. CDR3: CASSSGGGTDTQYF. The CDR3 DNA reads TGCGCCAGCAGCTCCGGGGGGGGTACAGATACGCAGTATTTT.

J is TRBJ2-5 and V is TRBV6-5, with D tentatively TRBD2 (5 bases). V lost 0 bases and J lost 7, with 18 bases in between. This CDR3 comprises 16 residues. Germline CDR1 and CDR2: MNHEY and SVGAGI. The CDR3 region is CASSYSGNSPEVTQYF. The CDR3 nucleotides are TGTGCCAGCAGTTACTCGGGGAACTCACCGGAGGTGACCCAGTACTTC.